Sequencing of this T cell receptor beta chain was carried out in a study of cytomegalovirus exposure and HLA in healthy donors. Profiled with immunoSEQ multiplex PCR; TCRdb holds only in-frame clones, not every one. The sample contains about 240,000 clones, roughly 86% of which appear only once. Study-level results: According to a subsequent analysis, TCR clusters from the first cohort were inclined to appear together in the roughly 120 validation repertoires. Researchers reported that three CMV-associated chains were confirmed in vitro as CMV antigen-specific.

Trimming shortened V by 8 bases and J by 4 bases, and 11 bases separated the two germline ends. CDR1 and CDR2 (germline): MNHEY, SVGAGI. CDR3 length equals 12 residues. A word on this clone: Its target is not known.

The receptor comes from a woman aged 25 to 39 in good health and CMV-seropositive. The rearrangement joins TRBV6-5 to TRBJ1-2; D not resolved. Sequenced input: PBMCs. The CDR3 DNA sequence: TGTGCCAGCCACACGAGCGGCTATGGCTACACCTTC. Translating gives CASHTSGYGYTF.